Below are 19 T cell receptor beta chains sequenced from a single sample in a study of T cells in Graves' hyperthyroidism and ophthalmopathy. Amplification of TCR beta CDR3 regions was performed using RNA transcripts as template. Primed by the HTBI set, a first-round RT-PCR was run on the TCR CDR3. A single record per CDR3 protein comes from TCRdb applying MiXCR to the multiplex PCR reads. This sample carries 300,000 to 350,000 distinct CDR3 sequences, roughly 13% of them seen once, and the ten largest clones take 20% to 25%. The sequenced sample was blood. These receptors were obtained from a woman between 25 and 40 years old with Graves' hyperthyroidism.

This clonotype was seen repeatedly, ten times or more. V gene TRBV27 combines with J gene TRBJ1-1, with D tentatively TRBD1 (6 bases). CDR3 length equals 15 residues. Germline CDR1 is MNHEY and CDR2 is SMNVEV (reference sequence). Trimming took off 6 bases at V and 5 bases at J, with 19 bases between the two ends. CDR3 sequence (DNA): TGTGCCAGCAGATCAGGGGAGGCTGGGGATACTGAAGCTTTCTTT. Its protein product is CASRSGEAGDTEAFF.

This clonotype appeared many times. This chain joins TRBV19 and TRBJ2-5; TRBD1 or TRBD2 may be the D gene (5 bases each). The CDR3 is 17 residues long. Germline assignment: CDR1 LNHDA and CDR2 SQIVND (reference sequence). V gave up 5 bases and J gave up 2 bases, with 21 bases separating them. CDR3 residues: CASSAGKTGRPQETQYF. CDR3 in DNA: TGTGCCAGTAGTGCAGGGAAGACGGGACGGCCGCAAGAGACCCAGTACTTC. The full variable domain, with the rest looked up from reference TRBV19 and TRBJ2-5, is DGGITQSPKYLFRKEGQNVTLSCEQNLNHDAMYWYRQDPGQGLRLIYYSQIVNDFQKGDIAEGYSVSREKKESFPLTVTSAQKNPTAFYLCASSAGKTGRPQETQYFGPGTRLLVL.

This clonotype appeared many times. V and J are TRBV7-8 and TRBJ2-7; 8 positions match TRBD1. Germline CDR1 SGHVS, CDR2 FQNEAQ. J gave up 2 bases and V 1 base, and 16 bases lay outside the gene matches. The CDR3 covers 19 residues. CDR3 coding DNA: TGTGCCAGCAGCTTAGTCTGGTCCCAAGGACAGGGCGGCACCTACGAGCAGTACTTC. It specifies CASSLVWSQGQGGTYEQYF.

This chain connects TRBV5-1 to TRBJ2-1; 8 bases fit TRBD2. The CDR3 consists of 16 residues. Germline trimming cut 4 bases from V and 5 bases from J; bases unmatched to any gene: 11. The germline V gene has CDR1 SGHRS and CDR2 YFSETQ. CDR3 sequence reads: CASSQRERGPDNEQFF. The CDR3 DNA reads TGCGCCAGCAGCCAGCGGGAGAGGGGTCCCGACAATGAGCAGTTCTTC.

This clonotype occurred many times. The chain has TRBV6-6 and TRBJ1-4; D unresolved. Germline V gene sequence: CDR1 MNHNY, CDR2 SVGAGI (reference sequence). This CDR3 contains 15 residues. V shed 0 bases and J shed 2 bases, with 7 bases lying between them. CDR3 protein: CASSYSWTTNEKLFF. The CDR3 nucleotides read TGTGCCAGCAGTTACTCGTGGACGACTAATGAAAAACTGTTTTTT.

The V and J genes are TRBV4-3 and TRBJ2-3; 9 nucleotides agree with TRBD2. CDR3 size: 17 residues. V lost 0 bases and J lost 6; bases outside the gene matches: 10. Germline lookup yields CDR1 LGHNA and CDR2 YSLEER. CDR3 in amino acids: CASSQELSGRGSDTQYF. CDR3 sequence (DNA): TGCGCCAGCAGCCAAGAACTTAGCGGGAGAGGTTCCGATACGCAGTATTTT.

The J gene is TRBJ2-1, the V gene TRBV7-8; TRBD2 matches at 9 bases. The CDR3 is made up of 18 amino acids. CDR1 is SGHVS and CDR2 is FQNEAQ in the germline V gene. V lost 1 base to trimming and J lost 2 bases; unmatched junction nucleotides: 9. The CDR3 nucleotides read TGTGCCAGCAGCTTAGGTCGTCCGGGCGGGAGGGCCTACAATGAGCAGTTCTTC. Its protein product is CASSLGRPGGRAYNEQFF.

There are many counts of this clonotype. V and J are TRBV5-6 and TRBJ1-1; no clear D. The germline V gene has CDR1 SGHDT and CDR2 YYEEEE. V gave up 0 bases and J gave up 4 bases, with 7 bases separating them. This CDR3 is 13 amino acids long. CDR3 region: CASSLENPTEAFF. CDR3 sequence (DNA): TGTGCCAGCAGCTTGGAAAACCCCACTGAAGCTTTCTTT.

The CDR3 sequence: CASSRTSGSVGEQFF. The CDR3 nucleotides are TGTGCCAGCAGCCGGACTAGCGGGAGTGTTGGTGAGCAGTTCTTC. This chain uses TRBV7-2 with TRBJ2-1; 13 nucleotides line up with TRBD2. CDR1 is SGHTA and CDR2 is FQGNSA in the germline V gene. The length of the CDR3 is 15 residues. V lost 5 bases to trimming and J lost 9 bases; unmatched junction nucleotides: 7.

The chain carries TRBV19 and TRBJ1-3; 8 positions match TRBD1. The CDR3 has 15 residues. After removal of 5 bases from V and 0 bases from J, the junction contained 3 bases not matched to a gene. Looked up from germline, CDR1 is LNHDA and CDR2 is SQIVND (reference sequence). The CDR3 region has the DNA TGTGCCAGTAGTGCCGGGACAGGCTCTGGAAACACCATATATTTT. It specifies CASSAGTGSGNTIYF.

This clonotype was counted at least ten times. This rearrangement joins TRBV30 to TRBJ1-4, with D possibly matching TRBD1 (6 bases). CDR3 length: 13 amino acids. Germline CDR1 is GTSNPN and CDR2 is SVGIG (reference sequence). V shed 2 bases and J shed 7 bases, with 11 bases lying between them. CDR3 bases: TGTGCCTGGAGTTGGACAGAGCTTGAAAAACTGTTTTTT. As protein: CAWSWTELEKLFF.

The J gene is TRBJ2-2, the V gene TRBV28; 7 bases match TRBD1. J lost 1 base, V lost 3 bases, and 8 bases had no gene match. CDR1 is MDHEN and CDR2 is SYDVKM in the germline V gene. The CDR3 has 17 amino acids. In DNA form, the CDR3 reads TGTGCCAGCAGTTTTTTAGGGACAGAAGTGAACACCGGGGAGCTGTTTTTT. It translates to CASSFLGTEVNTGELFF.

This clonotype was seen a handful of times. The V call is TRBV3-1, the J call TRBJ1-2; D call uncertain. This CDR3 contains 17 residues. CDR1 and CDR2 (germline): LGHDT, YNNKEL (reference sequence). The V and J ends lost 0 bases and 4 bases respectively, with 18 bases between them. DNA for the CDR3: TGTGCCAGCAGCCAAGACGGCCCGGTTGGGTTTGCCTATGGCTACACCTTC. Residues: CASSQDGPVGFAYGYTF.

This clonotype was counted ten times or more. V and J are TRBV7-9 and TRBJ2-7; the D gene is possibly TRBD1 (6 bases). This CDR3 has 13 residues. Trimming pared 5 bases from V and 3 bases from J, leaving 11 bases between. CDR1 is SEHNR, CDR2 FQNEAQ, per germline (reference sequence). The CDR3 DNA sequence: TGTGCCAGCAGCAGCACAGGGAACTACGAGCAGTACTTC. Amino acid sequence: CASSSTGNYEQYF.

The chain's CDR3 is CASSDRLAARSGELFF. The CDR3 region has the DNA TGTGCCAGCAGTGACCGACTAGCTGCGAGGTCCGGGGAGCTGTTTTTT. V usage is TRBV2 and J usage is TRBJ2-2; 7 nucleotides line up with TRBD2. The ends lost 3 bases at V and 6 bases at J; junction bases unmatched: 10. The CDR3 contains 16 residues. CDR1 SNHLY and CDR2 FYNNEI come from the germline V gene.

The rearrangement links TRBV20-1 to TRBJ2-3; maybe TRBD2 (6 bases). CDR3 length equals 18 residues. Per germline, CDR1 DFQATT and CDR2 SNEGSKA (reference sequence). Trimming removed 4 bases at V and 3 bases at J, with 26 bases between. CDR3: CSATSWSTRRGLTDTQYF. The CDR3 DNA reads as TGCAGTGCTACCTCCTGGTCGACGCGGCGGGGTTTAACAGATACGCAGTATTTT.

This clonotype was counted many times. This chain uses TRBV11-2 with TRBJ1-2; TRBD1 matches at 7 bases. Trimming took 0 bases from V and 2 from J; bases not matched to a gene: 6. This CDR3 is built from 16 residues. CDR1 SGHAT and CDR2 FQNNGV come from the germline V gene. The CDR3 reads CASSLDAAGQNYGYTF. The CDR3 DNA sequence: TGTGCCAGCAGCTTAGATGCCGCGGGACAGAACTATGGCTACACCTTC.

This clonotype appeared many times. This chain joins TRBV11-2 and TRBJ2-2; 8 bases align to TRBD2. CDR3 length: 14 amino acids. CDR1 and CDR2 from the germline V gene are SGHAT and FQNNGV. V gave up 5 bases and J gave up 3 bases; unmatched junction bases: 2. CDR3 sequence (DNA): TGTGCCAGCAGCACGGGGGGGGACACCGGGGAGCTGTTTTTT. Amino acids: CASSTGGDTGELFF.

This clonotype has at least ten counts. The chain has TRBV19 and TRBJ2-7, with 9 bases matching TRBD2. The V and J ends lost 2 bases and 4 bases, in that order; junction bases with no gene match: 3. Germline V gene sequence: CDR1 LNHDA, CDR2 SQIVND (reference sequence). The CDR3 covers 14 residues. The CDR3 is CASSIIAGEYEQYF. In DNA form, the CDR3 reads TGTGCCAGTAGTATAATAGCGGGAGAGTACGAGCAGTACTTC.